This T cell receptor (beta chain) was found in a study of PD-L1 blockade in urothelial cancer. This CDR3 has 15 amino acids. Germline CDR1 reads KGHSH; CDR2 reads LQKENI. Trimming removed 0 bases at V and 2 bases at J, with 8 bases between. Every PCR received spiked-in synthetic TCR analog templates. Repertoires were generated with immunoSEQ multiplex PCR, while TCRdb's copy carries only in-frame clones and drops some. The repertoire holds under 50,000 clones, with 90% as singletons. The receptor's source is a man between 70 and 80 years old with urothelial cancer. This chain connects TRBV18 to TRBJ2-1; a weak D match, TRBD2 (5 bases). Here the sequenced sample was PBMCs, taken around atezolizumab (anti-PD-L1) treatment. In nucleotides, the CDR3 is TGTGCCAGCTCACCACCGGCGGGCACCTACAATGAGCAGTTCTTC. It yields the protein CASSPPAGTYNEQFF.